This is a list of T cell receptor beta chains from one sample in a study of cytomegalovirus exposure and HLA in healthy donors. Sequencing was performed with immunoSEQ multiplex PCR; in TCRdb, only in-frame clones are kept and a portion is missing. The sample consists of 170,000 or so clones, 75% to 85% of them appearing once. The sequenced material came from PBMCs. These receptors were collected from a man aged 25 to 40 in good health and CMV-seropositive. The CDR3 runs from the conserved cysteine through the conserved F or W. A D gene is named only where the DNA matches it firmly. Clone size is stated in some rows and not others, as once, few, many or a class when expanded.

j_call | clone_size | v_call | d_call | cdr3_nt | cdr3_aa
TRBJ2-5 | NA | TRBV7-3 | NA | TGTGCCAGCAGCCCTGGTTTTGGCTCAGGGACCCAGTACTTC | CASSPGFGSGTQYF
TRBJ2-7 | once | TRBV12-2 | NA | TGTGCAAGTCGCTTCTCAGAGACGAGGGAGCAGTACTTC | CASRFSETREQYF
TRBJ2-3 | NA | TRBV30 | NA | TGTGCCTGGAGTGAGGGCAGGGTCGACACAGATACGCAGTATTTT | CAWSEGRVDTDTQYF
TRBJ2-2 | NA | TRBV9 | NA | TGTGCCAGCAGCGTAGCTACAGGGTCGTCGGGGGAGCTGTTTTTT | CASSVATGSSGELFF
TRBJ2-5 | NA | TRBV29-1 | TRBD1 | TGCAGCGTCGGACGACAGGGCCCACAAGAGACCCAGTACTTC | CSVGRQGPQETQYF
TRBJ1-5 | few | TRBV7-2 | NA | TGTGCCAGCAGCCTTCACAGTTCCAATCAGCCCCAGCATTTT | CASSLHSSNQPQHF
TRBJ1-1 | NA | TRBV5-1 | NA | TGCGCCAGCAGCTTGGCTCCCGAGGCTATGAACACTGAAGCTTTCTTT | CASSLAPEAMNTEAFF
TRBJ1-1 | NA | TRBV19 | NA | TGTGCCAGTAATGGAGGACCCCAACGGATGAACACTGAAGCTTTCTTT | CASNGGPQRMNTEAFF
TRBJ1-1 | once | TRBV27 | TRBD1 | TGTGCCAGCACTCCTGGGACAGGGGTTTCAATAAACACTGAAGCTTTCTTT | CASTPGTGVSINTEAFF
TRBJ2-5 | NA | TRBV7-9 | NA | TGTGCCAGCAGCTTAGACGGCGGCCAAGAGACCCAGTACTTC | CASSLDGGQETQYF
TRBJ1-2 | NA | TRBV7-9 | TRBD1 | TGTGCCAGCAGCATTTCGCCGGGACAGGGAAGACATGGCTACACCTTC | CASSISPGQGRHGYTF
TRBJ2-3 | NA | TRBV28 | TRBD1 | TGTGCCAGCAGTGCGACAGGGGTCGGGATTAGCACAGATACGCAGTATTTT | CASSATGVGISTDTQYF
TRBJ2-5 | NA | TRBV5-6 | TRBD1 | TGTGCCAGCAGCCCTCCAACCGGACAGGGGGCTCGAGAGACCCAGTACTTC | CASSPPTGQGARETQYF
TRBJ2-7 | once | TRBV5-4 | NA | TGTGCCAGCAGCGCGGGACTGACCTCCGAGCAGTACTTC | CASSAGLTSEQYF
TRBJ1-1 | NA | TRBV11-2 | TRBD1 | TGTGCCAGCAGCCGACAGGGCGGGAACACTGAAGCTTTCTTT | CASSRQGGNTEAFF
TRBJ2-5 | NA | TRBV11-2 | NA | TGTGCCAGCAGCTCGACTGGAGAGACCCAGTACTTC | CASSSTGETQYF
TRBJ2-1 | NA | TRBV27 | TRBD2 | TGTGCCAGCATGAGCGGGGTGAACTACAATGAGCAGTTCTTC | CASMSGVNYNEQFF
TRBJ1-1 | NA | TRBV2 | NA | TGTGCCAGCAGTGACTTCGGGGAGGACACTGAAGCTTTCTTT | CASSDFGEDTEAFF
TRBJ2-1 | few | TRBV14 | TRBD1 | TGTGCCAGCAGCCTCCGGGACAGGGCCTACAATGAGCAGTTCTTC | CASSLRDRAYNEQFF
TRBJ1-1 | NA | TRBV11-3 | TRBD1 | TGTGCCAGCAGCTTACGGACAGGGGTTACTGAAGCTTTCTTT | CASSLRTGVTEAFF
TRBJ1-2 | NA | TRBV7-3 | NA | TGTGCCAGCAGCTTCCGCCGGGGTTATGGCTACACCTTC | CASSFRRGYGYTF
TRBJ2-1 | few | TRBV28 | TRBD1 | TGTGCCAGCAGCTCGACCCGGACAGGCCCCCTCGATGAGCAGTTCTTC | CASSSTRTGPLDEQFF
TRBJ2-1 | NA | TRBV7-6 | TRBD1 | TGTGCCAGCAGCCGGGACAGAACCTACAATGAGCAGTTCTTC | CASSRDRTYNEQFF
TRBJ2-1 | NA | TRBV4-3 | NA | TGCGCCAGCAGCCAAGATGGGGGCGCGGTTTACAATGAGCAGTTCTTC | CASSQDGGAVYNEQFF
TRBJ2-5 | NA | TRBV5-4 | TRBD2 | TGTGCCAGCAGCTCACTAGGGGAAGCGGGGGTCCTACTTCAAGAGACCCAGTACTTC | CASSSLGEAGVLLQETQYF
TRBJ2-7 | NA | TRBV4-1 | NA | TGCGCCAGCAGCCAAGCATTCAGGGAATCCTACGAGCAGTACTTC | CASSQAFRESYEQYF
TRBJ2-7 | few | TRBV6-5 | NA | TGTGCCAGCGGCCAGGGGCTATTCTACGAGCAGTACTTC | CASGQGLFYEQYF
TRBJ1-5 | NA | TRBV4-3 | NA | TGCGCCAGCAGCCAAGAAATCGGCCCTCTCGGGTATAGCAATCAGCCCCAGCATTTT | CASSQEIGPLGYSNQPQHF
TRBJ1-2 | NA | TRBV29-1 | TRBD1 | TGCGGCGTGGCAACAGGGGGTAACTATGGCTACACCTTC | CGVATGGNYGYTF
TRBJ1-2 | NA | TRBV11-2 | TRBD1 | TGTGCCAGCAGCAATGGACAGGGGGGAAACTATGGCTACACCTTC | CASSNGQGGNYGYTF
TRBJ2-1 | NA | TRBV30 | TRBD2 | TGTGCCTGGAGTCCCGCGGCGGGAGGGAGGAATGAGCAGTTCTTC | CAWSPAAGGRNEQFF
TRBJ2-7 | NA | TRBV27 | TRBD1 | TGTGCCAGCAGCCTAGGGGGACAGGGGGCCTACGAGCAGTACTTC | CASSLGGQGAYEQYF
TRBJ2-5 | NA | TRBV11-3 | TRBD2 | TGTGCCAGCAGCTTAGTTAATATCGGGGGGGGAGGAGAGACCCAGTACTTC | CASSLVNIGGGGETQYF
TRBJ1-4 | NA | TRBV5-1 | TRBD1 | TGCGCCAGCAGCGTTACAGGGGGCGACGAAAAACTGTTTTTT | CASSVTGGDEKLFF
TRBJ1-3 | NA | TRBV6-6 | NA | TGTGCCAGCAGTTCCATGCATAGTGGAAACACCATATATTTT | CASSSMHSGNTIYF
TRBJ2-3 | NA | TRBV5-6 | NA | TGTGCCAGCAGCTTTCTAGCGCCAAGAGGCGAATCTAGCACAGATACGCAGTATTTT | CASSFLAPRGESSTDTQYF
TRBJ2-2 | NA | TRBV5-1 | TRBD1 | TGCGCCAGCAGCGTTGACAGGGCGGAGACCGGGGAGCTGTTTTTT | CASSVDRAETGELFF
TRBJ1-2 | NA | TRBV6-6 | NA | TGTGCCAGCAGTTACTCTGGAGAGCGGGGGTATGGCTACACCTTC | CASSYSGERGYGYTF
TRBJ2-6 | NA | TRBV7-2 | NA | TGTGCCAGCAGCTTGAGCTCTGGGGCCAACGTCCTGACTTTC | CASSLSSGANVLTF
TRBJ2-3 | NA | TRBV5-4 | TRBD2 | TGTGCCAGCAGCTCACCCGGGGGGAGCGACACAGATACGCAGTATTTT | CASSSPGGSDTDTQYF
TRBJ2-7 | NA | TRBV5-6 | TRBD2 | TGTGCCAGCAGCTTGGGGCTAGCGGATAGCTCCTACGAGCAGTACTTC | CASSLGLADSSYEQYF
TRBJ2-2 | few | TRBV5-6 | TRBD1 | TGTGCCAGCAGCTTCGGGACAGGGTTGACCGGGGAGCTGTTTTTT | CASSFGTGLTGELFF
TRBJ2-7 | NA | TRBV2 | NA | TGTGCCAGCAGTGGACACGTTCGTGTTGGCGAGCAGTACTTC | CASSGHVRVGEQYF
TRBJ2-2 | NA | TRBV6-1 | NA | TGTGCCAGCAGTGAAGTGGACTTAGCGGTAAACACCGGGGAGCTGTTTTTT | CASSEVDLAVNTGELFF
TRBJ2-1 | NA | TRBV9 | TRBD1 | TGTGCCAGCAGCTTACAGGGGGCCGACAATGAGCAGTTCTTC | CASSLQGADNEQFF
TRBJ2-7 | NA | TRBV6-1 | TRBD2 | TGTGCCAGCAGTGAAGCGCAACTAGCGGGAGTTGAAGAGCAGTACTTC | CASSEAQLAGVEEQYF
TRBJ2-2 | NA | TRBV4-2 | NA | TGTGCCAGCAGCCAAAGAGGTGTGTCCAACACCGGGGAGCTGTTTTTT | CASSQRGVSNTGELFF
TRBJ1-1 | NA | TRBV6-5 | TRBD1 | TGTGCCAGCAGTTCCGGGACAGGGGTTGTCTTGACTGAAGCTTTCTTT | CASSSGTGVVLTEAFF
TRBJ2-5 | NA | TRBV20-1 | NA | TGCAGTGGGGAGCACCAAGAGACCCAGTACTTC | CSGEHQETQYF
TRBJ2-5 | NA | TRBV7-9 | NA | TGTGCCAGCAGCCCCCGAGAGGGGGGGCCGAAAGAGACCCAGTACTTC | CASSPREGGPKETQYF
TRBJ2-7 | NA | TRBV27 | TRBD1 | TGTGCCAGCAGTATCCTACCGGGACAGGCCTACGAGCAGTACTTC | CASSILPGQAYEQYF
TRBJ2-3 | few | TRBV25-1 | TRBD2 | TGTGCCAGCGGGAGGACTAGCTGGATCGCGCAGTATTTT | CASGRTSWIAQYF
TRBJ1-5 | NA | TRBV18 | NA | TGTGCCAGCTCACCAGCCGGGGGGGGCAATCAGCCCCAGCATTTT | CASSPAGGGNQPQHF
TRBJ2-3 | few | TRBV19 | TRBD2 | TGTGCCAGTAGTTCTCGACTAGCGGGAGTACGCACAGATACGCAGTATTTT | CASSSRLAGVRTDTQYF
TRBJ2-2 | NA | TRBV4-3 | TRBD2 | TGCGCCAGCAGCCTCACTAGCGGGCCCACCGGGGAGCTGTTTTTT | CASSLTSGPTGELFF
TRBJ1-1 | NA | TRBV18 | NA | TGTGCCAGCTCACCACCCGTTAGCGGATCGGGGACTGAAGCTTTCTTT | CASSPPVSGSGTEAFF